The clone carrying this T cell receptor (beta chain) appeared a few times. What it binds is unknown. The record originates from a study of T cells in Graves' hyperthyroidism and ophthalmopathy. TCR beta CDR3 sequences were amplified from RNA transcripts. The study used the HTBI primer set for a first-round RT-PCR of the TCR CDR3. Each CDR3 protein gets one entry after TCRdb re-called the multiplex PCR reads with MiXCR. This table holds about 560,000 distinct CDR3 sequences, over 15% found once. Study-wide points: The model predicted ophthalmopathy a median roughly 6.5 months before onset. Through a model of 13 V-J features, ophthalmopathy was separated from stable hyperthyroidism.

From germline, CDR1 is SGHVS and CDR2 FNYEAQ. The J segment lost 7 bases and the V segment lost 6 bases, leaving 10 bases of the junction unmatched. The CDR3 consists of 15 residues. Uncontrolled infection, other autoimmune disease, pregnancy and lactation each barred patients from inclusion. The PBMCs studied were ones that came from 9 to 10 ml fresh peripheral blood. The TCR was taken from a woman aged 18-29 years with Graves' hyperthyroidism. The chain joins TRBV7-6 to TRBJ1-4; 8 bases align to TRBD1. Sequencing was performed on blood. DNA of the CDR3: TGTGCCAGCAGTATTACCGGGACAGGTAGTGAAAAACTGTTTTTT. This translates into CASSITGTGSEKLFF.